The entry below describes one TCR beta chain. As yet, its antigen is unknown. The source of the sample is a study of vaccination and CD4 T cells after COVID-19. Overall study results and limits: For SARS-CoV-2-reactive clonotypes, the median went from approximately 21 to 38, a nonsignificant increase.

Stated treatment: roughly nine-day PBMC culture with coronavirus spike peptide pools or control peptides (ViraFEST assay). Before the COVID-19 pandemic (2011-2018), CD4+ T cells were obtained from the unexposed donor. ViraFEST stimulated the growth of antigen-specific T cells using peptide pools and subsequently profiled their TCRs by sequencing. The CDR3 runs to 14 residues. Germline assignment: CDR1 MNHEY and CDR2 SVGAGI. The V gene lost 2 bases and the J gene lost 0 bases, with 6 bases spanning the gap. At the Johns Hopkins FTIC core, DNA taken from cultured CD4+ T cells was sequenced by way of the Oncomine TCR Beta short-read assay. TCRdb ran MiXCR on the PCR reads and lists one entry per CDR3 protein. The sample carries just over 7,000 distinct CDR3 sequences, over 40% recorded once.

The sequence was collected from a human donor in good health. The sequencing sample was made of CD4+ T cells from blood, cultured in vitro. The chain employs TRBV6-5 and TRBJ2-3; the D is unclear. The CDR3: CASSYLDSTDTQYF. Here the CDR3 DNA reads TGTGCCAGCAGTTACCTTGACAGCACAGATACGCAGTATTTT.